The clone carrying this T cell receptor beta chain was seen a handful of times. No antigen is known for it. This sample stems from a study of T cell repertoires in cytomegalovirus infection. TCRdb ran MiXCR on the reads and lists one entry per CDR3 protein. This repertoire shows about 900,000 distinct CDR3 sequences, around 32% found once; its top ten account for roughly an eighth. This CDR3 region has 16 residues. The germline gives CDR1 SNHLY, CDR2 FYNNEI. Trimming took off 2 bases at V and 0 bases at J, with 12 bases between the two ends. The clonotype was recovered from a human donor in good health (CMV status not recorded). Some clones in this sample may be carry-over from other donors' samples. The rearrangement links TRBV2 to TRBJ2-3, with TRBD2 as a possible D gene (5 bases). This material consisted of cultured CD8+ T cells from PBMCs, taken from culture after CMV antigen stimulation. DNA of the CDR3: TGTGCCAGCAGTGAAATGGCTAGCCGTAGCACAGATACGCAGTATTTT. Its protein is CASSEMASRSTDTQYF.